This T cell receptor beta chain was obtained from a study of cytomegalovirus exposure and HLA in healthy donors. Whole-study context: Unique TCR beta sequences numbering about 100 million came from around 180 million T cells in an earlier analysis. Overall study results and limits: In a later analysis, TCR beta V- and J-gene trimming was associated with a missense DCLRE1C variant. According to an earlier analysis, most TCR beta V segments yielded productive rearrangements about 87% or about 30% of the time.

Primers included in the PCR were 60 Vbeta and 13 Jbeta primers. Data came from immunoSEQ multiplex PCR; TCRdb stores just in-frame clones and leaves some out. The profile shows under 150,000 clones, 82% of them singletons. There are 14 residues in the CDR3. The V and J ends lost 2 bases and 4 bases respectively, with 12 bases between them. In germline, CDR1 is GTSNPN, CDR2 SVGIG (reference sequence). A single count supports this clone. The antigen remains unidentified. Sequenced material: PBMCs. The receptor comes from a woman between 18 and 29 years old in good health and CMV-seronegative. V gene TRBV30 combines with J gene TRBJ1-5, with a weak D call TRBD1 (5 bases). CDR3 amino acids: CAWSKGQYNQPQHF. The DNA of the CDR3 is TGTGCCTGGAGTAAGGGGCAGTATAATCAGCCCCAGCATTTT.